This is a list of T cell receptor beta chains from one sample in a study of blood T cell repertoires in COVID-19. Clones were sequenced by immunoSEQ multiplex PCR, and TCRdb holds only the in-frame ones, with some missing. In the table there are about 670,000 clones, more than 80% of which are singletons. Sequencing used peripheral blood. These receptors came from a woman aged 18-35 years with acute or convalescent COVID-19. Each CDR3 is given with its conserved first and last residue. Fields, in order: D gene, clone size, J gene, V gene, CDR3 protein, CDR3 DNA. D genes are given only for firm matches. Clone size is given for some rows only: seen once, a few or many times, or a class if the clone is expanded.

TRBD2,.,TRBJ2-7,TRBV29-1,CSALGEGTYEQYF,TGCAGCGCCCTGGGGGAGGGGACCTACGAGCAGTACTTC
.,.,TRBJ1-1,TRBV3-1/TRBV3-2,CASRYREDTEAFF,TGTGCCAGCAGATACAGGGAAGACACTGAAGCTTTCTTT
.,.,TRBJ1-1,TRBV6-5,CASSSGFYTEAFF,TGTGCCAGCAGTTCAGGGTTTTACACTGAAGCTTTCTTT
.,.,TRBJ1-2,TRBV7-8,CASSRREGSNYGYTF,TGTGCCAGCAGCCGCCGTGAGGGATCTAACTATGGCTACACCTTC
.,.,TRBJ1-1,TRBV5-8,CASIQWSSLNTEAFF,TGTGCCAGCATCCAATGGAGCAGTCTGAACACTGAAGCTTTCTTT
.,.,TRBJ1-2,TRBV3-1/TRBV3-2,CASSQGMVPSGYGYTF,TGTGCCAGCAGCCAAGGAATGGTCCCATCGGGGTATGGCTACACCTTC
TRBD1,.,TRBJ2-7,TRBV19,CASRDRVTDEQYF,TGTGCCAGCCGGGACAGGGTTACCGACGAGCAGTACTTC
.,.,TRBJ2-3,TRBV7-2,CASSYSATNTDTQYF,TGTGCCAGCAGTTATAGCGCGACCAACACAGATACGCAGTATTTT
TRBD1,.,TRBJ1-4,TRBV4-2,CASSHPGQQYEKLFF,TGTGCCAGCAGCCACCCGGGACAGCAATATGAAAAACTGTTTTTT
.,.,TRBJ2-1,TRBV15,CATPSARGPNNEQFF,TGTGCCACCCCCTCTGCGCGGGGGCCCAACAATGAGCAGTTCTTC
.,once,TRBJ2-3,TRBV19,CASSIFNGGDTQYF,TGTGCCAGTAGTATCTTCAACGGAGGGGATACGCAGTATTTT
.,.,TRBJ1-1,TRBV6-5,CASSWGGRNTEAFF,TGTGCCAGCAGTTGGGGGGGAAGGAACACTGAAGCTTTCTTT
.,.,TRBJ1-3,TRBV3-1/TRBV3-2,CASSGHSGNTIYF,TGTGCCAGCAGCGGGCACTCTGGAAACACCATATATTTT
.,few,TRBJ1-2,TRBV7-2,CASSLARGHLPGYGYTF,TGTGCCAGCAGCTTAGCGCGAGGTCATCTCCCGGGGTATGGCTACACCTTC
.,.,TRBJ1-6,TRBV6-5,CASKARYNSPLHF,TGTGCCAGCAAGGCCAGGTATAATTCACCCCTCCACTTT
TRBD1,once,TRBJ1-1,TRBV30,CAWNPTGGTEAFF,TGTGCCTGGAACCCAACAGGGGGCACTGAAGCTTTCTTT
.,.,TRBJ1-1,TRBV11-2,CASSLEAGGLTEAFF,TGTGCCAGCAGCTTAGAAGCAGGAGGGCTAACTGAAGCTTTCTTT
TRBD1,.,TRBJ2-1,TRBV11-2,CASSYGQASYNEQFF,TGTGCCAGCAGCTATGGACAGGCCTCCTACAATGAGCAGTTCTTC
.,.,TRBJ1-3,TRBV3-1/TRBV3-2,CASSQKGSGNTIYF,TGTGCCAGCAGCCAGAAGGGGTCTGGAAACACCATATATTTT
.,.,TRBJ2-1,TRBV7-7,CASSLGTSGEQFF,TGTGCCAGCAGCTTAGGCACATCTGGTGAGCAGTTCTTC
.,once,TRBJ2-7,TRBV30,CAWSLSGSHEQYF,TGTGCCTGGTCCCTTTCGGGGTCCCACGAGCAGTACTTC
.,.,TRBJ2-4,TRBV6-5,CASSPYKGDAGYF,TGTGCCAGCAGTCCCTATAAGGGGGATGCGGGGTACTTC
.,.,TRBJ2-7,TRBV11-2,CASSPDFSGYEQYF,TGTGCCAGCAGCCCCGATTTTAGCGGATACGAGCAGTACTTC